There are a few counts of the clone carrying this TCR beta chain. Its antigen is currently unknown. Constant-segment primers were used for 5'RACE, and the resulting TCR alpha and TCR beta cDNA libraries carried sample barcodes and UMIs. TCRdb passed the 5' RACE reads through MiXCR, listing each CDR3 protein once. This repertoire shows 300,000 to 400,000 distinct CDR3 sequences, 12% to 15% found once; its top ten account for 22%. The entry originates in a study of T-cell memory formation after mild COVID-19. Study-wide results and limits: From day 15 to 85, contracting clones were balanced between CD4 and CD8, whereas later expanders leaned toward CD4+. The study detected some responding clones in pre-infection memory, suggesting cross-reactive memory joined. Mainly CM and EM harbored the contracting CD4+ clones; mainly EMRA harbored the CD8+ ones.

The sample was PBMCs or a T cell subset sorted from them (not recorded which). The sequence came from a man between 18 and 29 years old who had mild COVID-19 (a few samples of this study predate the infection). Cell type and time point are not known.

DNA for the CDR3: TGCAGTGCTAGAGATTTACGGGAGCCCTACGAGCAGTACGTC. Translation: CSARDLREPYEQYV. This chain links TRBV20-1 with TRBJ2-7; D may be TRBD2 (6 bases). This CDR3 has 14 amino acids. Per the germline V gene, CDR1 is DFQATT and CDR2 is SNEGSKA (reference sequence). V lost 0 bases and J lost 2, with 11 bases in between.